This T cell receptor beta chain is drawn from a study of cytomegalovirus exposure and HLA in healthy donors (dated by TCRdb to the late 2010s). About the full investigation: An earlier analysis of about 530 of the donors reported about 300 Gb of sequence data and approximately 120 million unique TCR beta sequences obtained from about 180 million T cells. A later genetic analysis used genome-wide SNP genotypes for about 55% of the 666 donors, treating that subset as a discovery cohort. Donor age, sex, ethnicity and CMV serostatus were collected together with the repertoire data. Among the approximately 420 genotyped donors, under 90% belonged to the genetic ancestry cluster associated with self-reported Caucasian donors. An early release that covered about 600 HLA-typed donors contained approximately 320 gigabases of sequencing data and tens of millions of unique TCR sequences. The study combined high-throughput TCR immunosequencing, statistical association of individual TCRs with disease status, and machine learning to predict cytomegalovirus infection status. Four to six DR-DQ haplotypes were handled as single units for association and clustering, since linkage in the cohort was strong. In addition to the first cohort of about 650 subjects, a separate validation cohort of 120 different subjects was used. Among approximately 370 genotyped donors of the cohort, an average of approximately 200,000 unique TCR beta nucleotide sequences was sequenced per donor, of which about 18% were non-productive. To decide whether each TCR beta V gene segment behaved as functional or pseudogenic, an earlier analysis of approximately 600 of the donors relied on high-throughput TCR beta sequencing. The study was designed to test whether signatures of past pathogen exposure could be identified by cataloging public T cell receptors. Typing coverage differed by locus: A, B, C, DRB1 and DQB1 were typed in roughly 629-630 donors, DQA1 in 500 to 550, DPA1 in roughly 590, and DPB1 in just under 480. Every repertoire in the discovery cohort had been generated on one and the same sequencing platform. The T cell repertoires of about 700 subjects were profiled by immunosequencing and related to cytomegalovirus serostatus. In the later analysis, no new phenotypic data were used to find candidate immune exposures; instead, reliance was placed on TCR beta sequences and their occurrence across donors. HLA typing included class I and class II loci at four-digit resolution. In a later analysis, previously published TCR beta repertoires from 666 donors were re-analyzed and high-resolution HLA genotyping was added so that TCR occurrence patterns could be studied. What the authors observed across the whole study: Most TCR sequences were seen in very few donors, while some public TCRs were found in many individuals. According to a later genetic analysis, donors in an Asian-associated ancestry cluster had fewer N-insertions in productive TCRs than the approximately 630-donor mean. Cytomegalovirus status was reported to be diagnosed by the classifier with high specificity and sensitivity in both the original and validation cohorts. Most CMV-associated TCR beta chains appeared to be HLA-restricted in a later analysis, and the HLA associations seemed to be driven largely by CMV exposure. A further reported finding was that TCR beta sequences accurately predicted the HLA-A and HLA-B alleles for most subjects in the first cohort. The only immune exposure information available for the cohort was CMV serostatus. According to a later analysis, TCR association rates differed among HLA loci, with DRB1 alleles showing the most associated TCRs and HLA-C alleles showing the fewest. This cohort had only TCR beta chains sequenced, and the lack of alpha or paired-chain data limited which features could be detected. A cluster of highly shared sequence variants was judged likely to represent a technical artifact of the sequencing pipeline. Sequencing depth was assumed to be roughly uniform across donors in the presence/absence analyses, though that assumption may not hold. In a later genetic analysis, a missense DCLRE1C variant was associated with V-gene and J-gene trimming of TCR beta chains, and the association was replicated in an independent cohort. In a later analysis, several top co-occurrence clusters were reported to appear linked to parvovirus B19, influenza, CMV and Epstein-Barr virus. The authors suggested that the approach could potentially be generalized to other disease states and immunological phenotypes. The earlier analysis of around 600 of the donors excluded approximately 15 rarely observed V segments, including chromosome 9 orphons, because counts were too low. A few of the identified cytomegalovirus-associated TCR beta chains were confirmed in vitro to be specific for cytomegalovirus antigens. HLA typing was unavailable for some donors at each locus, so association tests used only the typed subset. Correlated functional status among segregating V segments might be attributable to linkage disequilibrium, but an unknown experimental factor could not be ruled out. In an earlier analysis of 587 of the donors, most TCR beta V segments appeared in productive rearrangements about 87% or about 30% of the time, broadly matching IMGT annotations. Assigning TCR associations to individual alleles was difficult when HLA alleles, especially DR and DQ, strongly co-occurred. The study gave a list of some 150 TCR beta chains associated with cytomegalovirus. Specific HLA alleles were associated with roughly 17,000 TCR beta sequences at a false discovery rate of 0.05 in a later analysis. Compared with equally common non-associated chains, HLA-associated TCR beta chains in a later analysis were more clonally expanded and had lower generation probabilities.

The library was made by the immunoSEQ multiplex PCR assay. The multiplex PCR relied on a mix of 60 forward primers for TCR Vbeta segments and 13 reverse primers for TCR Jbeta segments. A multiplex PCR assay on genomic DNA amplified the CDR3 region of rearranged TCR beta genes. Amplified TCR beta libraries were sequenced as 87-base-pair reads on the Illumina HiSeq System. The paper's data handling went like this. In a later analysis, tens of millions of unique TCR beta chains were counted across the 666 repertoires, and roughly 10 million of these chains were shared by at least two donors. Raw reads were error-corrected and collapsed into unique sequences by a nearest-neighbor algorithm in which closely related sequences were merged to remove PCR and sequencing errors. V, D and J gene segments were assigned by aligning CDR3 sequences to IMGT reference sequences. For a sequence to be retained, a match of at least six nucleotides to both a V gene segment and a J gene segment was required. A rearrangement counted as productive if the CDR3 had no stop codons and remained in frame with V and J, and every other rearrangement counted as non-productive. CDR3 was defined by IMGT convention, running from the second conserved V-encoded cysteine to the conserved J-encoded phenylalanine. The earlier analysis of 450 to 750 of the donors excluded any sequence lacking an unambiguous match to a single V gene segment. An earlier analysis of a few hundred of the donors called V segments functional above 56.7% productive rearrangements and segregating when the between-donor standard deviation exceeded 5%. To diagnose cytomegalovirus status from the catalog of TCR beta chain sequences, a statistical classification framework was built. A later analysis assigned V and J genes by comparing TCR nucleotide sequences with IMGT/GENE-DB human TR gene sequences. Using the TCRdist pipeline, a later analysis assigned CDR3 sequences along with most-parsimonious VDJ recombination scenarios. In a later analysis, each TCR beta chain was defined by its CDR3 amino acid sequence together with its V-gene family, and reads without a unique V-gene family were excluded. In a later analysis, some 600 highly shared, low-generation-probability nucleotide sequences were removed to address suspected cross-contamination and a sequencing artifact. In a later analysis, a clonal expansion index for each public chain was calculated from normalized within-repertoire ranks of inferred template counts. In a later analysis, generation probabilities were computed with a VDJ recombination model fitted to out-of-frame rearrangements, and the resulting probabilities were checked against IGoR. In a later analysis, TCR-TCR, TCR-HLA and TCR-CMV co-occurrence was scored with hypergeometric tests, and a repertoire-size bias correction was applied to TCR pairs. False discovery rates were estimated in a later analysis by permuting HLA or CMV assignments 20 times. In a later analysis, co-occurring TCRs were grouped using DBSCAN, and TCRdist sequence similarity was added for clustering within HLA-allele-positive subsets. Repertoires with fewer than 30,000 or more than 120,000 public chains, plus five repertoires with anomalous nucleotide sharing, were excluded from co-occurrence clustering. Sourced from immuneACCESS, this table was stored by TCRdb with only in-frame sequences that have V and J called. A share of the clones is absent; for the studies checked, an unresolved V gene accounts for under half, and the remainder has no known explanation. From that table come the V and J calls and clone size; the DNA was used to work out D and trimming. The sample yields about 150,000 clones; 72% were counted once. The leading ten clones occupy less than 2.5% of the sample.

In total, 666 healthy bone marrow donors made up the cohort. All cohort members were sampled while nominally healthy, although unrecorded immune exposures were likely present. The donor tested CMV seronegative and was one of the 352 seronegative cohort members. A peripheral blood sample was collected from each donor, and TCR beta sequencing was performed on peripheral blood mononuclear cells. Genomic DNA extraction from the blood cell samples was performed with the Qiagen DNeasy Blood Extraction Kit. As concerns this clone: This clone's antigen is unknown. Per-base quality was not reported, and no clone a single base away is much larger than it.

The sequence was obtained from a middle-aged man in good health and CMV-seronegative. Sequencing used PBMCs.

The nucleotide sequence is TGTGCCAGTAGTCAAACAGGGAGTGAAGCTTTCTTT. This codes for CASSQTGSEAFF. Recombination connected TRBV19 to TRBJ1-1, with TRBD1 tentatively as D gene (6 bases match). The CDR3 has 12 amino acids, counting the end cysteine and phenylalanine. Of the read, only the CDR3 DNA is kept; its 36 bases are in frame from base 1. Trimming at the junction amounts to 5 bases on V and 7 bases on J, and the germline ends lie 11 bases apart. CDR1 LNHDA and CDR2 SQIVND were looked up in the germline V gene (reference sequence). The full variable domain, with segments outside the CDR3 supplied by the reference TRBV19 and TRBJ1-1 proteins, appears as DGGITQSPKYLFRKEGQNVTLSCEQNLNHDAMYWYRQDPGQGLRLIYYSQIVNDFQKGDIAEGYSVSREKKESFPLTVTSAQKNPTAFYLCASSQTGSEAFFGQGTRLTVV.